One and the same sample provided the 18 T cell receptor beta chains below, sequenced in a study of Ad26.COV2.S vaccination and SARS-CoV-2 variants. Clones were sequenced by immunoSEQ multiplex PCR, and TCRdb holds only the in-frame ones, with some missing. The sample consists of around 400,000 clones, roughly four fifths of them appearing once. Documented treatment: some 20 received Ad26.COV2.S at low or high dose, single or two shots; about 5 received placebo; per-sample allocation not given. On day 63 after the first injection, vaccine and placebo recipients gave samples. Sequenced here: peripheral blood, sampled in a trial of Ad26.COV2.S vaccine versus placebo. The receptor set was obtained from a person between 18 and 59 years old who received the Ad26.COV2.S COVID-19 vaccine or a placebo.

V and J are TRBV5-1 and TRBJ2-2, with D perhaps matching TRBD1 or TRBD2 (5 bases each). Germline CDR1 is SGHRS and CDR2 is YFSETQ. V was clipped by 4 bases and J by 3 bases, with 10 bases between them. The CDR3 is 14 amino acids. The DNA of the CDR3 is TGCGCCAGCAGCGGGGGAAGGTACACCGGGGAGCTGTTTTTT. It codes for CASSGGRYTGELFF.

The chain couples TRBV19 to TRBJ2-5, with a weak D call TRBD2 (5 bases). Germline CDR1 LNHDA, CDR2 SQIVND (reference sequence). The CDR3 runs 14 residues. The V gene lost 5 bases and the J gene lost 9 bases, with 19 bases spanning the gap. CDR3 loop: CASSRQAQGGPQYF. CDR3 bases: TGTGCCAGTAGTCGGCAGGCTCAAGGAGGCCCCCAGTACTTC.

The chain uses TRBV5-4 and TRBJ2-7, with D perhaps matching TRBD2 (6 bases). CDR1 is SGHNT and CDR2 is YYREEE in the germline V gene (reference sequence). The CDR3 covers 14 residues. V shed 2 bases and J shed 5 bases, with 14 bases lying between them. CDR3 sequence reads: CASSFGGAQDEQYF. For the CDR3, the DNA is TGTGCCAGCAGCTTTGGAGGGGCTCAGGACGAGCAGTACTTC.

This chain uses TRBV20-1 with TRBJ1-2; D is undetermined. The CDR3 is 11 residues long. V was cut by 3 bases and J by 8 bases, with 10 bases left in between. Germline CDR1 and CDR2: DFQATT and SNEGSKA (reference sequence). CDR3 sequence: CSASKGDGYTF. The CDR3 DNA follows: TGCAGTGCTAGTAAGGGTGACGGCTACACCTTC.

The chain carries TRBV12-3 or TRBV12-4 and TRBJ1-3; D uncertain. V lost 6 bases and J 2 bases, leaving 8 bases between the germline ends. The CDR3 consists of 13 residues. The CDR3 loop reads CASRTAAGNTIYF. DNA of the CDR3: TGTGCCAGCAGAACGGCGGCTGGAAACACCATATATTTT.

The rearrangement joins TRBV6-4 to TRBJ2-2, with 9 bases identical to TRBD1. V shed 8 bases, J shed 6 bases, and the junction held 4 bases outside the gene matches. Looked up from germline, CDR1 is MRHNA and CDR2 is SNTAGT. This CDR3 spans 13 amino acids. DNA of the CDR3: TGTGCCAGCGGGACAGGGCACCCCGGGGAGCTGTTTTTT. Its protein is CASGTGHPGELFF.

This clone was counted between two and nine times. This chain links TRBV11-2 with TRBJ2-1; TRBD2 aligns across 9 bases. Germline V gene lookup returns CDR1 SGHAT and CDR2 FQNNGV. Trimming took 1 base from V and 12 from J; bases not matched to a gene: 10. The CDR3 loop spans 15 amino acids. CDR3 residues: CASSLGGRAPGRQFF. DNA for the CDR3: TGTGCCAGCAGCTTAGGCGGGAGGGCCCCTGGACGGCAGTTCTTC. The variable domain in full, with the rest retrieved from reference TRBV11-2 and TRBJ2-1, is EAGVAQSPRYKIIEKRQSVAFWCNPISGHATLYWYQQILGQGPKLLIQFQNNGVVDDSQLPKDRFSAERLKGVDSTLKIQPAKLEDSAVYLCASSLGGRAPGRQFFGPGTRLTVL.

J is TRBJ2-1 and V is TRBV11-3, with 11 bases that match TRBD2. The trim removed 3 bases at V and 4 bases at J, leaving 2 bases unmatched. CDR3 length: 15 amino acids. Germline V gene lookup returns CDR1 SGHNT and CDR2 YENEEA. The CDR3 nucleotides read TGTGCCAGCAGCTTTTTAGCGGGAGGGTACAATGAGCAGTTCTTC. This gives the protein CASSFLAGGYNEQFF. Filled out from reference TRBV11-3 and TRBJ2-1, the complete variable domain reads EAGVVQSPRYKIIEKKQPVAFWCNPISGHNTLYWYLQNLGQGPELLIRYENEEAVDDSQLPKDRFSAERLKGVDSTLKIQPAELGDSAVYLCASSFLAGGYNEQFFGPGTRLTVL.

With respect to this clone: Other DNA sequences within the sample encode an identical CDR3. The chain employs TRBV2 and TRBJ2-7; maybe TRBD2 (6 bases). V dropped 4 bases and J dropped 4 bases, with 14 bases sitting between them. Germline V gene data show CDR1 as SNHLY and CDR2 as FYNNEI. The CDR3 loop spans 14 amino acids. The CDR3 region has the DNA TGTGCCAGCAGTGGGAGGGTTTCTACTTACGAGCAGTACTTC. Its translation: CASSGRVSTYEQYF. The entire variable domain, with the rest obtained from reference TRBV2 and TRBJ2-7, is as follows: EPEVTQTPSHQVTQMGQEVILRCVPISNHLYFYWYRQILGQKVEFLVSFYNNEISEKSEIFDDQFSVERPDGSNFTLKIRSTKLEDSAMYFCASSGRVSTYEQYFGPGTRLTVT.

Only a few counts were recorded for this clone. The J gene is TRBJ1-1, the V gene TRBV10-3; no firm D call. The V gene's germline CDR1 is ENHRY and CDR2 SYGVKD. The V end was cut by 1 base, the J end by 9 bases, with 12 bases between. The CDR3 length is 13 residues. CDR3 coding DNA: TGTGCCATCAGTGAGTTAGGCGGAGGACAAGCTTTCTTT. Protein sequence: CAISELGGGQAFF.

The chain couples TRBV4-1 to TRBJ2-5, with 14 bases fitting TRBD2. The ends lost 4 bases at V and 5 bases at J; junction bases unmatched: 3. The CDR3 extends over 15 amino acids. The germline gives CDR1 MGHRA, CDR2 YSYEKL. The CDR3 nucleotides read TGCGCCAGCAGCCCCCGGACTAGCGGGAGGGAGACCCAGTACTTC. It translates to CASSPRTSGRETQYF.

This clone was seen a few times. The V and J genes are TRBV6-2 or TRBV6-3 and TRBJ1-5, with 7 bases matching TRBD1. Germline loops: CDR1 MNHEY, CDR2 SVGEGT. V lost 2 bases and J lost 5; bases outside the gene matches: 3. The CDR3 length is 14 residues. The CDR3 reads CASSYADRDQPQHF. The CDR3 DNA reads as TGTGCCAGCAGTTACGCCGACAGGGATCAGCCCCAGCATTTT.

CDR3 sequence: CASSFGSDQPQHF. CDR3 DNA: TGTGCCAGCAGCTTCGGGTCGGATCAGCCCCAGCATTTT. The rearrangement uses TRBV7-9 and TRBJ1-5; D remains unclear. Germline lookup yields CDR1 SEHNR and CDR2 FQNEAQ (reference sequence). This CDR3 spans 13 amino acids. V was pared by 3 bases and J by 5 bases, with 8 bases between. The complete variable domain, with remaining parts taken from reference TRBV7-9 and TRBJ1-5, reads DTGVSQNPRHKITKRGQNVTFRCDPISEHNRLYWYRQTLGQGPEFLTYFQNEAQLEKSRLLSDRFSAERPKGSFSTLEIQRTEQGDSAMYLCASSFGSDQPQHFGDGTRLSIL.

This sequence joins TRBV7-2 and TRBJ2-4; the D is unclear. V was clipped by 0 bases and J by 7 bases, with 13 bases between them. The CDR3 totals 15 residues. Per the germline V gene, CDR1 is SGHTA and CDR2 is FQGNSA. CDR3 region: CASSLALSVRNIQYF. The CDR3 DNA reads TGTGCCAGCAGCTTAGCGCTCTCCGTTCGGAACATTCAGTACTTC.

This clone has a handful of counts. This chain connects TRBV11-3 to TRBJ2-7; D is perhaps TRBD2 (6 bases). The CDR3 loop spans 14 amino acids. Trimming took off 2 bases at V and 6 bases at J, with 14 bases between the two ends. Germline-derived CDR1 and CDR2 are SGHNT and YENEEA. DNA for the CDR3: TGTGCCAGCAGCTTAAATACTCAGGGAGGCGAGCAGTACTTC. The encoded protein is CASSLNTQGGEQYF.

The chain uses TRBV7-2 and TRBJ1-1; D is undetermined. CDR1 and CDR2 from the germline V gene are SGHTA and FQGNSA. The CDR3 has 13 amino acids. V gave up 5 bases and J gave up 2 bases, with 9 bases separating them. CDR3 bases: TGTGCCAGCAGCGGGCCCCGAAACACTGAAGCTTTCTTT. Encoded protein: CASSGPRNTEAFF.

The chain couples TRBV4-1 to TRBJ2-7, with 8 bases aligning to TRBD1. There are 14 residues in the CDR3. Germline assignment: CDR1 MGHRA and CDR2 YSYEKL. V trimming: 4 bases; J trimming: 0 bases; junction bases outside the gene matches: 2. The CDR3 region has the DNA TGCGCCAGCAGCCTACAGGGGGACTCCTACGAGCAGTACTTC. It translates to CASSLQGDSYEQYF.

Ten or more counts support this clone. The chain uses TRBV29-1 and TRBJ1-1; D is uncertain. Looked up from germline, CDR1 is SQVTM and CDR2 is ANQGSEA. The CDR3 runs to 11 residues. Trimming removed 5 bases at V and 5 bases at J, with 9 bases between. This CDR3 is CSVTPRTEAFF. CDR3 in DNA: TGCAGCGTTACCCCCCGGACTGAAGCTTTCTTT. The whole variable domain, filled in from reference TRBV29-1 and TRBJ1-1, reads SAVISQKPSRDICQRGTSLTIQCQVDSQVTMMFWYRQQPGQSLTLIATANQGSEATYESGFVIDKFPISRPNLTFSTLTVSNMSPEDSSIYLCSVTPRTEAFFGQGTRLTVV.